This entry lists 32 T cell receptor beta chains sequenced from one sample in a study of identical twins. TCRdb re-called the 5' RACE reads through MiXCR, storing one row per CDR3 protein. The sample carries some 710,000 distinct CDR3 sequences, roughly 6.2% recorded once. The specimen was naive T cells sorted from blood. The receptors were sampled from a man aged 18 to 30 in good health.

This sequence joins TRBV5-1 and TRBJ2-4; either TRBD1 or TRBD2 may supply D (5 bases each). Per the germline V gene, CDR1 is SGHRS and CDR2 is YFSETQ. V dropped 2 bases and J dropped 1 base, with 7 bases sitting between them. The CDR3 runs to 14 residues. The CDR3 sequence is CASSLWGAKNIQYF. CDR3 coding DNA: TGCGCCAGCAGCTTATGGGGGGCCAAAAACATTCAGTACTTC.

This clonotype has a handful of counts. The CDR3 here is CASSLDLAAYNEQFF. DNA for the CDR3: TGCGCCAGCAGCTTGGATCTAGCGGCCTACAATGAGCAGTTCTTC. V and J are TRBV5-1 and TRBJ2-1; 7 bases are shared with TRBD2. Germline CDR1 is SGHRS and CDR2 is YFSETQ. The J segment lost 2 bases and the V segment lost 0 bases, leaving 2 bases of the junction unmatched. The CDR3 runs to 15 residues.

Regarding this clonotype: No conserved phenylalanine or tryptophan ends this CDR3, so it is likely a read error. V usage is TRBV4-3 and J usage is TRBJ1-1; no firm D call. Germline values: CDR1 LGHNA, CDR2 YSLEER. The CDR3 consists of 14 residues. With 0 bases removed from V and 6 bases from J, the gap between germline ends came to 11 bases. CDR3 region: CASSQELTGSEAFC. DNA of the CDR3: TGCGCCAGCAGCCAAGAGTTGACTGGTTCTGAAGCTTTCTGT.

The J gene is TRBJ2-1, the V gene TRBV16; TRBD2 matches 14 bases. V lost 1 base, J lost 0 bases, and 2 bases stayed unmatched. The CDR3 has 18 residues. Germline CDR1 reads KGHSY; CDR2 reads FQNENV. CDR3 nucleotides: TGTGCCAGCAGCCAATTGACTAGCGGGAGGGCCTCCTACAATGAGCAGTTCTTC. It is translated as CASSQLTSGRASYNEQFF.

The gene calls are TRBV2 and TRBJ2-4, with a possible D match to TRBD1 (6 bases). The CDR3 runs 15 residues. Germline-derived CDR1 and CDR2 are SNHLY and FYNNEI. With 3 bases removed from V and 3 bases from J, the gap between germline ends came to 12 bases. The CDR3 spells CASSDRGSGKNIQYF. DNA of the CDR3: TGTGCCAGCAGTGACAGGGGATCCGGCAAAAACATTCAGTACTTC. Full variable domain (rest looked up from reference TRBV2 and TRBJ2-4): EPEVTQTPSHQVTQMGQEVILRCVPISNHLYFYWYRQILGQKVEFLVSFYNNEISEKSEIFDDQFSVERPDGSNFTLKIRSTKLEDSAMYFCASSDRGSGKNIQYFGAGTRLSVL.

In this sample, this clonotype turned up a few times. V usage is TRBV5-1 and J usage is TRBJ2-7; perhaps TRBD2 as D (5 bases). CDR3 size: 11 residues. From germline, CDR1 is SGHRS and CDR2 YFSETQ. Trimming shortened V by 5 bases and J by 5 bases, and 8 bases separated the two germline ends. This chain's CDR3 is CASRDWNEQYF. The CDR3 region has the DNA TGCGCCAGCAGGGACTGGAACGAGCAGTACTTC.

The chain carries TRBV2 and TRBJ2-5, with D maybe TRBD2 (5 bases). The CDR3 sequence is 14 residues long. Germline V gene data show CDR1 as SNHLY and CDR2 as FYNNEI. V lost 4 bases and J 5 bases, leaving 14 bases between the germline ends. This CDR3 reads CASSAGNLGETQYF. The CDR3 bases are TGTGCCAGCAGTGCCGGGAATTTGGGGGAGACCCAGTACTTC.

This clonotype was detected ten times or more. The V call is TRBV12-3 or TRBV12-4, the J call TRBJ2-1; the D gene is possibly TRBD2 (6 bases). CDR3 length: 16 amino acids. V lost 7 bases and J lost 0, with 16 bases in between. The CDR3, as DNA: TGTGCCAGCACCCCCCTAGCGCTTAGCTCCTACAATGAGCAGTTCTTC. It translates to CASTPLALSSYNEQFF.

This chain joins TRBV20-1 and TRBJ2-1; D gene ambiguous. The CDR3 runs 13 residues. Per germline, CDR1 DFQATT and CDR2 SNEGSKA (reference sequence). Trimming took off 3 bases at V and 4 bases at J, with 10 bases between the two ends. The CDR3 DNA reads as TGCAGTGCTAGTCACCTTTCTTACAATGAGCAGTTCTTC. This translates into CSASHLSYNEQFF.

This CDR3 is CASSYTSGIVGEQYF. CDR3 DNA: TGTGCCAGCAGTTACACTAGCGGGATAGTGGGCGAGCAGTACTTC. The chain carries TRBV25-1 and TRBJ2-7, with 10 bases fitting TRBD2. The V gene's germline CDR1 is MGHDK and CDR2 SYGVNS. The CDR3 consists of 15 residues. J gave up 6 bases and V 5 bases, and 10 bases lay outside the gene matches.

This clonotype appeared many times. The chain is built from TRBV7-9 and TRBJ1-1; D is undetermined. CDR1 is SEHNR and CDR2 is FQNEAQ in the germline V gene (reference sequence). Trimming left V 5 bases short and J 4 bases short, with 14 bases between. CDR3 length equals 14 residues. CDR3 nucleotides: TGTGCCAGCAGCGCCGACGTAAGGATCACTGAAGCTTTCTTT. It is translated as CASSADVRITEAFF. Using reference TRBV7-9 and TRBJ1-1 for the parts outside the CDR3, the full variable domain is DTGVSQNPRHKITKRGQNVTFRCDPISEHNRLYWYRQTLGQGPEFLTYFQNEAQLEKSRLLSDRFSAERPKGSFSTLEIQRTEQGDSAMYLCASSADVRITEAFFGQGTRLTVV.

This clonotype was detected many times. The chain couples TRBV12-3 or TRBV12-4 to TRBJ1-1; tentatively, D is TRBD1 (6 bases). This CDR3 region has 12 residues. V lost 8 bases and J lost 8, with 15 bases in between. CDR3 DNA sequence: TGTGCCAGCGGCTCCAGGGGCCGGGAAGCTTTCTTT. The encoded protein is CASGSRGREAFF.

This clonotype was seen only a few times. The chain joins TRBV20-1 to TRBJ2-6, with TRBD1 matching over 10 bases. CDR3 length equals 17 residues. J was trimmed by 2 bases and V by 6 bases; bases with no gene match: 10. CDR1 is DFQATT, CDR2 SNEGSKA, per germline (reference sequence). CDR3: CSARLTGGGTGANVLTF. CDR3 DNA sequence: TGCAGTGCCCGCTTGACAGGGGGCGGGACTGGGGCCAACGTCCTGACTTTC.

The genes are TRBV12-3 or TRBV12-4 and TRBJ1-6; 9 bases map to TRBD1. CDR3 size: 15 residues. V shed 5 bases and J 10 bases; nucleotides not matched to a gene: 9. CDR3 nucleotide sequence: TGTGCCAGCAGTCTAGAACAGGGGGCGAGGTCACCCCTCCACTTT. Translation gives CASSLEQGARSPLHF.

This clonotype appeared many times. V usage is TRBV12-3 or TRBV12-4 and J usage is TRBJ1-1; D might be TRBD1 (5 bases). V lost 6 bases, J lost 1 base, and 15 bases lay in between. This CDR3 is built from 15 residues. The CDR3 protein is CASRPAGAGNTEAFF. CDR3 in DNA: TGTGCCAGCAGACCCGCCGGGGCGGGGAACACTGAAGCTTTCTTT.

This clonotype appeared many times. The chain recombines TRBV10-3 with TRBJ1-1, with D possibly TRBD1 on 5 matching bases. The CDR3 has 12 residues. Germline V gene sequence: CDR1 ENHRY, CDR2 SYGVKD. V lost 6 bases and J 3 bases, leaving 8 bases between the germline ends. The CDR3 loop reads CAISGGDTEAFF. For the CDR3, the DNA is TGTGCCATCAGCGGGGGGGACACTGAAGCTTTCTTT.

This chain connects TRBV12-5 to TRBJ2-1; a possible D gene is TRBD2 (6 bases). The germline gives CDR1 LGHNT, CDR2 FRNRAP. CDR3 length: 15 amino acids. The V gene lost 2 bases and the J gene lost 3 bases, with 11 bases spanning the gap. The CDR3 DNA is TGTGCTAGTGGTTTGACCGGGGGTGGCTACAATGAGCAGTTCTTC. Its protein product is CASGLTGGGYNEQFF.

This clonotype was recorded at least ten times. The CDR3 nucleotides read TGTGCCAGCAGCCAAGGAGACTATGGCTACACCTTC. Its translation: CASSQGDYGYTF. The chain links TRBV7-2 to TRBJ1-2; D uncertain. Germline lookup yields CDR1 SGHTA and CDR2 FQGNSA. Between the trimmed V and J ends, which lost 5 bases and 3 bases, there was a span of 7 bases. The CDR3 is 12 residues long.

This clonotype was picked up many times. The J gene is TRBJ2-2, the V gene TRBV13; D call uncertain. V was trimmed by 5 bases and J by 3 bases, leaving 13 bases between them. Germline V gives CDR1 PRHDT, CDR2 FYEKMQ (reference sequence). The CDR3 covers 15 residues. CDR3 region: CASSPSPRDTGELFF. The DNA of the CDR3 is TGTGCCAGCAGCCCTTCACCACGAGACACCGGGGAGCTGTTTTTT.

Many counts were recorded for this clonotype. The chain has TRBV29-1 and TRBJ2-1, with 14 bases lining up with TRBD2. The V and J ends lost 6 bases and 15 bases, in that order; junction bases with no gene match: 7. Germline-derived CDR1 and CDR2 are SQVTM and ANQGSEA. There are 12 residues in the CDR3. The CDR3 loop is CSVRTSGRFLFF. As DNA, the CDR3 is TGCAGCGTGCGGACTAGCGGGAGGTTTCTGTTCTTC.

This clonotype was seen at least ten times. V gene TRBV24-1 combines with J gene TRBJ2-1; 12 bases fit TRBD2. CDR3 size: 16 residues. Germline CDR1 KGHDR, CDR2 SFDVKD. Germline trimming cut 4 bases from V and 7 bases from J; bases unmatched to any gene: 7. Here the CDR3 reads CATSDRLAGVGNEQFF. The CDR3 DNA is TGTGCCACCAGTGACCGACTAGCGGGAGTGGGAAATGAGCAGTTCTTC.

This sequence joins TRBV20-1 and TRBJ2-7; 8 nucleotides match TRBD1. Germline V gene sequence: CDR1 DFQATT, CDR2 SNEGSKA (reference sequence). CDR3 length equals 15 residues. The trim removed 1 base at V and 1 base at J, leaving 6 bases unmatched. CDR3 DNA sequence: TGCAGTGCTAGAGCCGGACAGGGACTTTCCTACGAGCAGTACGTC. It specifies CSARAGQGLSYEQYV.

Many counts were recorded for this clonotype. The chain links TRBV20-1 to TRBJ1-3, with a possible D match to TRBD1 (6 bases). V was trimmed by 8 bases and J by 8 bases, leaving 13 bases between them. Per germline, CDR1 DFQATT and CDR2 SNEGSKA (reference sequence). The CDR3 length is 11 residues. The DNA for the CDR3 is TGCAGTACTAAGAGGGGGGACACCATATATTTT. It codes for CSTKRGDTIYF.

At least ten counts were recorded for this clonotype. CDR3 amino acids: CSARDRIAGLATDTQYF. In DNA, the CDR3 is TGCAGTGCTAGAGACCGTATAGCGGGGTTAGCAACAGATACGCAGTATTTT. The V call is TRBV20-1, the J call TRBJ2-3, with 8 bases that match TRBD2. Losses at the gene ends were 0 bases for V and 3 bases for J; bases not matched to a gene: 11. This CDR3 is built from 17 residues. Germline values: CDR1 DFQATT, CDR2 SNEGSKA (reference sequence).

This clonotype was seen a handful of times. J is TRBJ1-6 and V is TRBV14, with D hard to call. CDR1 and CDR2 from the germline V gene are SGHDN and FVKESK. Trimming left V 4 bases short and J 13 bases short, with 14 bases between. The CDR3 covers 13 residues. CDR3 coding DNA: TGTGCCAGCAGCCCCGGACCTACTAGGCCCCTCCACTTT. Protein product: CASSPGPTRPLHF.

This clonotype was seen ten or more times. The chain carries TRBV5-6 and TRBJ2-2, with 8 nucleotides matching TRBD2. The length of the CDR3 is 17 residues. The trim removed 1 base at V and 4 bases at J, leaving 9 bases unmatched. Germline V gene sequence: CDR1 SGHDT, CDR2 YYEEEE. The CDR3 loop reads CASSLNYGRARTGELFF. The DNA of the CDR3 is TGTGCCAGCAGCTTGAATTACGGGAGGGCCCGCACCGGGGAGCTGTTTTTT. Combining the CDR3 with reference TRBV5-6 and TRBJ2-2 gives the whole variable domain DAGVTQSPTHLIKTRGQQVTLRCSPKSGHDTVSWYQQALGQGPQFIFQYYEEEERQRGNFPDRFSGHQFPNYSSELNVNALLLGDSALYLCASSLNYGRARTGELFFGEGSRLTVL.

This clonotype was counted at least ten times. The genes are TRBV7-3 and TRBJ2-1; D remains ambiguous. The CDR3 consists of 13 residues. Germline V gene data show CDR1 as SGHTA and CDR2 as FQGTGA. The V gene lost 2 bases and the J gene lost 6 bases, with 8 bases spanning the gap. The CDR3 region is CASSLEAFNEQFF. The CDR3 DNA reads TGTGCCAGCAGCTTAGAAGCTTTCAATGAGCAGTTCTTC. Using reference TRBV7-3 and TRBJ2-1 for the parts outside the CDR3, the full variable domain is GAGVSQTPSNKVTEKGKYVELRCDPISGHTALYWYRQSLGQGPEFLIYFQGTGAADDSGLPNDRFFAVRPEGSVSTLKIQRTERGDSAVYLCASSLEAFNEQFFGPGTRLTVL.

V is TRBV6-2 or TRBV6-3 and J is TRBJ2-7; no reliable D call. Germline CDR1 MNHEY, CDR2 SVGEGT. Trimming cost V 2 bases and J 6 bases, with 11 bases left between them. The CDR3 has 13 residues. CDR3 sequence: CASSYHTLVEQYV. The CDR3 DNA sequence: TGTGCCAGCAGTTACCACACCCTGGTCGAGCAGTACGTC.

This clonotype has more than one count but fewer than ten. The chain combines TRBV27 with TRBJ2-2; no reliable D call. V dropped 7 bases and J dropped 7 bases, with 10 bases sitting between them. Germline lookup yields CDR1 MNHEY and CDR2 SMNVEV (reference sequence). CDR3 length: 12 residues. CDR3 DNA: TGTGCCAGCACCTCTGGGTTCGGGGAGCTGTTTTTT. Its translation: CASTSGFGELFF.

The CDR3 protein is CASIIGTGPGELFF. DNA of the CDR3: TGTGCCAGCATCATCGGGACAGGGCCCGGGGAGCTGTTTTTT. The rearrangement joins TRBV11-2 to TRBJ2-2; 9 nucleotides agree with TRBD1. The CDR3 spans 14 residues. Looked up from germline, CDR1 is SGHAT and CDR2 is FQNNGV. Losses at the gene ends were 7 bases for V and 6 bases for J; bases not matched to a gene: 6.

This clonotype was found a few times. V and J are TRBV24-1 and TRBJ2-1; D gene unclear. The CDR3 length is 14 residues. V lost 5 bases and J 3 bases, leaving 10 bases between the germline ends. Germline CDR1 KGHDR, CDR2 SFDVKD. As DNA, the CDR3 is TGTGCCACCAGTGGCGATTTAGACTACAATGAGCAGTTCTTC. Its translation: CATSGDLDYNEQFF.

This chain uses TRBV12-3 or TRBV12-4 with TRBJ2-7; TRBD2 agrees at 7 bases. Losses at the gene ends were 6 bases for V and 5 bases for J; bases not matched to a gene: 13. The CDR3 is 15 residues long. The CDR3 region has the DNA TGTGCCAGCAGACCTTGGGGAGGGCCACTCGACGAGCAGTACTTC. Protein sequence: CASRPWGGPLDEQYF.